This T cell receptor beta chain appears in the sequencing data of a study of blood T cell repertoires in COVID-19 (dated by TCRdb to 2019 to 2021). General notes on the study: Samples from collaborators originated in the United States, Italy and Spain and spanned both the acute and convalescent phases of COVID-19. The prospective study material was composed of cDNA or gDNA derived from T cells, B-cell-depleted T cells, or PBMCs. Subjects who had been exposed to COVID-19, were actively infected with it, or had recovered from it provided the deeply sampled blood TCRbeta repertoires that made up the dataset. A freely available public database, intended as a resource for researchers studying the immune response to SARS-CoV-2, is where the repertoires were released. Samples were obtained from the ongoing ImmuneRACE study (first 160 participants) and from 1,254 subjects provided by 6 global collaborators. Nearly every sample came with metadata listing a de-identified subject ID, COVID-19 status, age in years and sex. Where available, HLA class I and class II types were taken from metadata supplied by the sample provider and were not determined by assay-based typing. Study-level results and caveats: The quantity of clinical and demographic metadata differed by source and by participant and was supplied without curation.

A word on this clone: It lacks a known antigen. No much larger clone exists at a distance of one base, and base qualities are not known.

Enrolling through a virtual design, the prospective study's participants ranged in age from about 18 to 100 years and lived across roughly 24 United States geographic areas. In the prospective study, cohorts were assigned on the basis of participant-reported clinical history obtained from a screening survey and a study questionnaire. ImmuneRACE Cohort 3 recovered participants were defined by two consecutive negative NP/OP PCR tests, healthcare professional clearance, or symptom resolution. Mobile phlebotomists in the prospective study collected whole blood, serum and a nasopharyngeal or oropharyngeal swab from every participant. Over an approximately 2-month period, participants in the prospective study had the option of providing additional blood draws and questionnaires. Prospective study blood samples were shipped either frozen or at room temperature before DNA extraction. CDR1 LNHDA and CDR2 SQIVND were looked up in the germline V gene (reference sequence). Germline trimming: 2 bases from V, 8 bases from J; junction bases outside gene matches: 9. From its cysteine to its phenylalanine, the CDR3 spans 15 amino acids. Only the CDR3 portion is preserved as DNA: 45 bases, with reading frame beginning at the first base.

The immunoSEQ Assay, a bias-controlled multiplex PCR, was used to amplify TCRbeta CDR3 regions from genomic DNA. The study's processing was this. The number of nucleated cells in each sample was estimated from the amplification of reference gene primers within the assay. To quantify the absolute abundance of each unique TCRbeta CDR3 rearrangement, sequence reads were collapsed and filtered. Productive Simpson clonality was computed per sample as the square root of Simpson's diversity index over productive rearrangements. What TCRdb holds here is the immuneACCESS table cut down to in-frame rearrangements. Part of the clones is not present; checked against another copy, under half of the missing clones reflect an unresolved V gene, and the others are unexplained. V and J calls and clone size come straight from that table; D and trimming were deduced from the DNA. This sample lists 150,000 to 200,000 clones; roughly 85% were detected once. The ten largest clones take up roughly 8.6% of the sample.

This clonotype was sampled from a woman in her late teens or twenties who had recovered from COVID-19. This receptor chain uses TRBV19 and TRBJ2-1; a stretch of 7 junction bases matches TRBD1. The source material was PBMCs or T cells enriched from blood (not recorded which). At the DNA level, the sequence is TGTGCCAGTAGTATACACAGGGGCGGTAGCGATGAGCAGTTCTTC. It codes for CASSIHRGGSDEQFF.